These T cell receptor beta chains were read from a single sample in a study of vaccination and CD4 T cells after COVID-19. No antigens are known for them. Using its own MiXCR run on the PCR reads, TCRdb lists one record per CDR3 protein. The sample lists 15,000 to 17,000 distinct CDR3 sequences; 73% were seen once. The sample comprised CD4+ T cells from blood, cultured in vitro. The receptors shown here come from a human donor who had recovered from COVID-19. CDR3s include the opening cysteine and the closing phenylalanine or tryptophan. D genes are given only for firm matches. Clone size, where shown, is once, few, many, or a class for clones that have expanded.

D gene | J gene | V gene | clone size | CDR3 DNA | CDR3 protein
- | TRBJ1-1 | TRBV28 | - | TGTGCCAGCAGTTCACACTACAGACGGGGGACCACTGAAGCTTTCTTT | CASSSHYRRGTTEAFF
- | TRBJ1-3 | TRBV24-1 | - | TGTGCCACCAGTGATCCCCGGGACGGCTTCTCTGGAAACACCATATATTTT | CATSDPRDGFSGNTIYF
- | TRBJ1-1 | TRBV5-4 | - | TGTGCCAGCAGCTCGGCCCAACAGGGAGACGCTGAAGCTTTCTTT | CASSSAQQGDAEAFF
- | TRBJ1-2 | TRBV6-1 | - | TGTGCCAGCAGGGGCCGGACAGCGGAAAACTATGGCTACACCTTC | CASRGRTAENYGYTF
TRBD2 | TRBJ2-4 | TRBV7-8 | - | TGTGCCAGCAGCTTAGGGGAGGGCAAAAACATTCAGTACTTC | CASSLGEGKNIQYF
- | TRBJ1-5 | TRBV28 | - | TGTGCCAGCAGTTTAAAAGGCAGTTACAATCAGCCCCAGCATTTT | CASSLKGSYNQPQHF
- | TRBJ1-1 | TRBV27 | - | TGTGCCAGCAGTTTATCTGGACTTGTGAACACTGAAGCTTTCTTT | CASSLSGLVNTEAFF
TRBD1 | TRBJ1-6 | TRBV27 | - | TGTGCCAGCAGTCCGAGGGGGACAGATTCACCCCTCCACTTT | CASSPRGTDSPLHF
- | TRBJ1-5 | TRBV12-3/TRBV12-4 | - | TGTGCCAGCACCGAGGGAGGGAGCAATCAGCCCCAGCATTTT | CASTEGGSNQPQHF
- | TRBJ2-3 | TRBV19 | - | TGTGCCAGTAGTATCCCAGGGAGTGGAGATACGCAGTATTTT | CASSIPGSGDTQYF
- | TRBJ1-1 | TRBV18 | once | TGTGCCAGCTCACCAACTGAGACAAGCCCCGCTTTAGGAGCTTTCTTT | CASSPTETSPALGAFF
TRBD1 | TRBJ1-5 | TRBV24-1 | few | TGTGCCACCAGTGACCCCGGACAGGGAGGTGGACAGCCCCAGCATTTT | CATSDPGQGGGQPQHF
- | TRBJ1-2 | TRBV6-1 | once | TGTGCCAGCAGTCGTCCGGGTTATGGCTACACCTTC | CASSRPGYGYTF
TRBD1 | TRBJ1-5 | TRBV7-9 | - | TGTGCCAGCAGCCTAGGGACAGGGAATAGCAATCAGCCCCAGCATTTT | CASSLGTGNSNQPQHF
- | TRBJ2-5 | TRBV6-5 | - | TGTGCCAGCAGTTATTCCCTACAGGGAGATGGGACCCAGTACTTC | CASSYSLQGDGTQYF
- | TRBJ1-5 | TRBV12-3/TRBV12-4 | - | TGTGCCAGCAGTTCTATCTGGAACCGGACAGCTTATCAGCCCCAGCATTTT | CASSSIWNRTAYQPQHF
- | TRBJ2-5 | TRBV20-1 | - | TGCAGTGGCCTGCGGACTCAAGAGACCCAGTACTTC | CSGLRTQETQYF
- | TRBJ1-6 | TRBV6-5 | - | TGTGCCAGCAGTTACGGACAGAACCTAAATTCACCCCTCCACTTT | CASSYGQNLNSPLHF
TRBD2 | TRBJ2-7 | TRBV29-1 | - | TGCAGCGTACGACCCGGACTAGCGGGAGGACAGCAGTACTTC | CSVRPGLAGGQQYF
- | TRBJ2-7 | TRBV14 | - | TGTGCCAGCAGCCGCACAGGGCTTTCCTACGAGCAGTACTTC | CASSRTGLSYEQYF
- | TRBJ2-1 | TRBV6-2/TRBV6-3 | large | TGTGCCAGCAGTTACCCGGCTGAGCAGTTCTTC | CASSYPAEQFF
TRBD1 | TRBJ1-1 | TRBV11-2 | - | TGTGCCAGCAGCCCTGGGACAGGGTTGAACACTGAAGCTTTCTTT | CASSPGTGLNTEAFF
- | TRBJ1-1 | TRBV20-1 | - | TGCAGTGCTAGGTTTCACAGGAGGAACACTGAAGCTTTCTTT | CSARFHRRNTEAFF
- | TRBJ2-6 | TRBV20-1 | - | TGCAGCGCCAGGTTCTCTGGGGCCAACGTCCTGACTTTC | CSARFSGANVLTF
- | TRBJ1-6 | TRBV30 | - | TGTGCCTGGACCTTTCGGCCTACCCCTAATTCACCCCTCCACTTT | CAWTFRPTPNSPLHF
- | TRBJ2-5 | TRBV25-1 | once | TGTGCCAGCAGTTCTCCCGGGGTCCGCGGAGAGACCCAGTACTTC | CASSSPGVRGETQYF
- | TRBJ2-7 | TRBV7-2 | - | TGTGCCAGCTCTGGACTTACCTACGAGCAGTACTTC | CASSGLTYEQYF
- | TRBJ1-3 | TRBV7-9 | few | TGTGCCAGCACCTTTTTACTTCAGGACACCATATATTTT | CASTFLLQDTIYF
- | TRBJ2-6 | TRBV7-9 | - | TGTGCCAGCAGCTTAGCGGGGGCTGGGGCCAACGTCCTGACTTTC | CASSLAGAGANVLTF
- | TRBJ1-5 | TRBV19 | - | TGTGCCAGTACCCCTCAGACCAATCAGCCCCAGCATTTT | CASTPQTNQPQHF
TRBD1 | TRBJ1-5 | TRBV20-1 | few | TGCAGTGCTAGTCCTACGACAGGGTGGAAACAGCCCCAGCATTTT | CSASPTTGWKQPQHF
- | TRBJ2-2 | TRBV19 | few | TGTGCCAGTAGTATTCTCAACCGTGTTGGGCATTCCGGGGAGCTGTTTTTT | CASSILNRVGHSGELFF
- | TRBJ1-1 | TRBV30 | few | TGTGGGATATCCAGGCCTGAAGCTTTCTTT | CGISRPEAFF
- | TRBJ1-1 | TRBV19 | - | TGTGCCAGTAGTCTTCAGGGCGTGAACACTGAAGCTTTCTTT | CASSLQGVNTEAFF
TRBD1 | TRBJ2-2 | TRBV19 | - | TGTGCCAGTAGTATAAGGGGGCCGGCCGGGGAGCTGTTTTTT | CASSIRGPAGELFF
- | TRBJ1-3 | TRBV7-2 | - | TGTGCCAGCAGCTTAGGAGGAAACACCATATATTTT | CASSLGGNTIYF
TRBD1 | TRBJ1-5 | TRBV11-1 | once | TGTGCCAGCAGCTCTGGGACAGTCAATAGCAATCAGCCCCAGCATTTT | CASSSGTVNSNQPQHF
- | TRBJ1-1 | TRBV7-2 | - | TGTGCCAGCAGCTTAGTCAGTCGGAACACTGAAGCTTTCTTT | CASSLVSRNTEAFF
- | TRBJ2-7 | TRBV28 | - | TGTGCCAGCAGTTTGCCACAGGAGCCCTACGAGCAGTACTTC | CASSLPQEPYEQYF
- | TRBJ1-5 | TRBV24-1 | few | TGTGCCACCGCGGTGCAGGGCCATGAGCCCCAGCATTTT | CATAVQGHEPQHF
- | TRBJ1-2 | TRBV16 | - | TGTGCCAGCAGCCAATCTCCAGGGTCTGGCTACACCTTC | CASSQSPGSGYTF
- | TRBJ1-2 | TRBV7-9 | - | TGTGCCAGCAGCCCGCGGGGGCTAAACTATGGCTACACCTTC | CASSPRGLNYGYTF
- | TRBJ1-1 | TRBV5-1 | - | TGCGCCAGCAGCTCAGGGTTGTTGAACACTGAAGCTTTCTTT | CASSSGLLNTEAFF
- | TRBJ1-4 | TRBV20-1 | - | TGCAGTGCCCCGGGTGCTAATGAAAAACTGTTTTTT | CSAPGANEKLFF
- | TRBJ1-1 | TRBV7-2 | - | TGTGCCAGCAGCTCGAGGGGTAGCAGGCTGGGTAACACTGAAGCTTTCTTT | CASSSRGSRLGNTEAFF
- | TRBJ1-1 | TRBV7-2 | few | TGTGCCAGCAGCTCCGGACCCGCCGCTGAAGCTTTCTTT | CASSSGPAAEAFF
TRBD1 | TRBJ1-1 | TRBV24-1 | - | TGTGCCACCAGGGGACAGGGGGCGACCACTGAAGCTTTCTTT | CATRGQGATTEAFF
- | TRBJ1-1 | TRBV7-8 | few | TGTGCCAGCAGCTTATGGGGGAACACTGAAGCTTTCTTT | CASSLWGNTEAFF
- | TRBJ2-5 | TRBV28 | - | TGTGCCAGCAGCAACAGGTTAGACGAGACCCAGTACTTC | CASSNRLDETQYF
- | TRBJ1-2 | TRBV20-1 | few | TGCAGTGCTAGTGGGGACGGCTACACCTTC | CSASGDGYTF
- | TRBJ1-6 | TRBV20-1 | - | TGCAGTGCTAGAGATCGATTGACCCTCCACTTT | CSARDRLTLHF
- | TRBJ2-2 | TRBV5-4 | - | TGTGCCAGCAGCTTCAGGACCGCGAACACCGGGGAGCTGTTTTTT | CASSFRTANTGELFF
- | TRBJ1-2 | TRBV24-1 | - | TGTGCCACCAGTGCCAGAGATAATCTCTATGGCTACACCTTC | CATSARDNLYGYTF
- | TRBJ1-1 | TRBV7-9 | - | TGTGCCAGCAGCTTAAGAACGGGAAAGAACACTGAAGCTTTCTTT | CASSLRTGKNTEAFF
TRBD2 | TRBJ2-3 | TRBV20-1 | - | TGCAGTGCTAGAGGAGTTAGCGGGAGAATTTTAGATACGCAGTATTTT | CSARGVSGRILDTQYF
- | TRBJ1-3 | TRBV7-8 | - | TGTGCCAGCAGCTTAGGTGGGAAGACCTTCGGAAACACCATATATTTT | CASSLGGKTFGNTIYF
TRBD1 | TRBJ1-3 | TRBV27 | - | TGTGCCAGCAAAATAACAGGGGGCGCTGGAAACACCATATATTTT | CASKITGGAGNTIYF
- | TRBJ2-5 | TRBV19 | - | TGTGCCAGTGGGGCAGAGACCCAGTACTTC | CASGAETQYF
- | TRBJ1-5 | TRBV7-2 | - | TGTGCCAGCAGCTTAGGTTACGGACAGAAGGGCAATCAGCCCCAGCATTTT | CASSLGYGQKGNQPQHF